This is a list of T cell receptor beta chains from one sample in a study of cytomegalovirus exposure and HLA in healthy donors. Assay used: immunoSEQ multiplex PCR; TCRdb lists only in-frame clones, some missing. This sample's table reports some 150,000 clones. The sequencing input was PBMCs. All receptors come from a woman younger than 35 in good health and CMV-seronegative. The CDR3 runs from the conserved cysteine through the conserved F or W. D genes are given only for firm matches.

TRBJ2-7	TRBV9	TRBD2	CASSVGRGDLYEQYF	TGTGCCAGCAGCGTAGGGCGGGGGGATCTGTACGAGCAGTACTTC
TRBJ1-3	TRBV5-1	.	CASSVQSGVSGNTIYF	TGCGCCAGCAGCGTACAGTCAGGGGTCTCTGGAAACACCATATATTTT
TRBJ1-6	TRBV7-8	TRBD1	CASSSAPSAGTGGYNSPLHF	TGTGCCAGCAGCTCGGCCCCTTCCGCCGGGACAGGGGGCTATAATTCACCCCTCCACTTT
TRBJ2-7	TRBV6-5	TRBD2	CASRASGRYEQYF	TGTGCCAGCAGGGCTAGCGGGCGCTACGAGCAGTACTTC
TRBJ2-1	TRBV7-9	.	CASSPADGSVLSSYNEQFF	TGTGCCAGCAGCCCCGCGGACGGGAGTGTTCTGAGCTCCTACAATGAGCAGTTCTTC
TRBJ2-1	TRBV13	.	CASSFGSGSYNEQFF	TGTGCCAGCAGCTTTGGTAGCGGTTCCTACAATGAGCAGTTCTTC
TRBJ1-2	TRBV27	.	CASSLSGRLYGYTF	TGTGCCAGCAGTTTATCGGGCAGGCTCTATGGCTACACCTTC
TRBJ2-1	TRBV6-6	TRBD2	CASSYSTSGSHEQFF	TGTGCCAGCAGTTACTCGACTAGCGGGAGTCATGAGCAGTTCTTC
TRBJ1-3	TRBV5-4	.	CASSRTYTGTGNTIYF	TGTGCCAGCAGCAGGACCTATACAGGGACTGGAAACACCATATATTTT
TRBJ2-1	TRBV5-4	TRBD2	CASSWTSGRATEQFF	TGTGCCAGCAGCTGGACTAGCGGGAGGGCCACTGAGCAGTTCTTC
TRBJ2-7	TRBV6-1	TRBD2	CASSEVLAGGSSYEQYF	TGTGCCAGCAGTGAAGTACTAGCGGGAGGAAGTTCCTACGAGCAGTACTTC
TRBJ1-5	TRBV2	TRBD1	CASSPTGQGADQPQHF	TGTGCCAGCAGTCCTACGGGACAGGGCGCGGATCAGCCCCAGCATTTT
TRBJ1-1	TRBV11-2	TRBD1	CASSFSGGLSTEAFF	TGTGCCAGCAGCTTCTCAGGGGGCCTGAGCACTGAAGCTTTCTTT
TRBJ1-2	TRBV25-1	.	CASSDFSGQGDGYTF	TGTGCCAGCAGTGATTTTAGTGGGCAGGGTGATGGCTACACCTTC
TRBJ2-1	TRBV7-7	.	CASSLDSDNEQFF	TGTGCTAGCAGCTTAGACAGTGACAATGAGCAGTTCTTC
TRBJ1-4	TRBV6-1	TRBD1	CASSGTGYEKLFF	TGTGCCAGCAGCGGGACAGGGTATGAAAAACTGTTTTTT